This T cell receptor beta chain was documented in a study of shared clonotypes between healthy human individuals. Study-wide points: The study drew on few donors, limiting represented genetic and exposure-history diversity. Clonotypes which were not shared had lower generation probabilities than clonotypes that all four donors shared.

Naivety among CD8 cells was defined by CD45RO negativity and positive CCR7 selection, thereby excluding terminally differentiated effector memory CD45RA+ cells. The donors, healthy adults who were HIV-negative, had experienced no recent acute infections or vaccinations. Regarding this clone: Its antigen is unknown.

This CDR3 is built from 17 residues. The germline gives CDR1 MNHEY, CDR2 SMNVEV (reference sequence). The V and J ends lost 0 bases and 4 bases respectively, with 18 bases between them. The method was immunoSEQ multiplex PCR; TCRdb's version includes in-frame clones alone and lacks a portion of them. The sample has millions of clones, about 95% seen once. The specimen was naive CD8+ T cells sorted from blood. The source of this sequence is a man aged 18 to 35 in good health. The chain is built from TRBV27 and TRBJ1-2; no clear D. DNA for the CDR3: TGTGCCAGCAGTTTATCTGCTTTTAGTGGGAGAATCTATGGCTACACCTTC. This sequence encodes CASSLSAFSGRIYGYTF.